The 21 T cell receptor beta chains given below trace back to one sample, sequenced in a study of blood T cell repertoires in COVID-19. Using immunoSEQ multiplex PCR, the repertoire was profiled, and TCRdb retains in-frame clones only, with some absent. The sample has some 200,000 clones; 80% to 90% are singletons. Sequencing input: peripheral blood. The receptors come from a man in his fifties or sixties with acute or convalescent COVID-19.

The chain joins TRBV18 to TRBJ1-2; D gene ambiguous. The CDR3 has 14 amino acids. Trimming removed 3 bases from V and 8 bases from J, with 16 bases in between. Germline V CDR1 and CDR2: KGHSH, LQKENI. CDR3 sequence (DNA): TGTGCCAGCTCACCGAACGGGGATTTCGACGGCTACACCTTC. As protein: CASSPNGDFDGYTF.

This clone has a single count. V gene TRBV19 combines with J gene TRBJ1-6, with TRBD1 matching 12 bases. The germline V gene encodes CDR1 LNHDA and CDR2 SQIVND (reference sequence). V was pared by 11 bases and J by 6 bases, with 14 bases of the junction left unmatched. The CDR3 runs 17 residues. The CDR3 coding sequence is TGTGCCGTTGGGGACAGGGGGCGAGGAAGTGGTAATTCACCCCTCCACTTT. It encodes CAVGDRGRGSGNSPLHF.

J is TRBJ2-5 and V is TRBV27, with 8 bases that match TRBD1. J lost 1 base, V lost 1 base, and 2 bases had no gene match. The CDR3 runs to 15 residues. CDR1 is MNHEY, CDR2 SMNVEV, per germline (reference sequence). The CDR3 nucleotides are TGTGCCAGCAGTTTATTGGGGACAGGCCAAGAGACCCAGTACTTC. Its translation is CASSLLGTGQETQYF.

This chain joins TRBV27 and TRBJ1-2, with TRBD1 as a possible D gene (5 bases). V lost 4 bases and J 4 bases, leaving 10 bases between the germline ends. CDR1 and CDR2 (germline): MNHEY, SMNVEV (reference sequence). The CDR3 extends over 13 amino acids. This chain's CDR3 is CASSSQGTYGYTF. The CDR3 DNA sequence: TGTGCCAGCAGTTCCCAGGGAACCTATGGCTACACCTTC.

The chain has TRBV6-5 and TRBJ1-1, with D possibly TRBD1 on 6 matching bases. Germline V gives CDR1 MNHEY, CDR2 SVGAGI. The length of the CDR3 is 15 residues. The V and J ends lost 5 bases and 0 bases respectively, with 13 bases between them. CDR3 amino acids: CASSTFRGMNTEAFF. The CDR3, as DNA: TGTGCCAGCAGTACCTTCAGGGGTATGAACACTGAAGCTTTCTTT.

The CDR3 loop is CASSQDLRNTEAFF. For the CDR3, the DNA is TGTGCCAGCAGCCAAGATCTACGGAACACTGAAGCTTTCTTT. The chain has TRBV14 and TRBJ1-1; D remains unclear. Germline V CDR1 and CDR2: SGHDN, FVKESK. Trimming left V 0 bases short and J 1 base short, with 6 bases between. The CDR3 covers 14 residues.

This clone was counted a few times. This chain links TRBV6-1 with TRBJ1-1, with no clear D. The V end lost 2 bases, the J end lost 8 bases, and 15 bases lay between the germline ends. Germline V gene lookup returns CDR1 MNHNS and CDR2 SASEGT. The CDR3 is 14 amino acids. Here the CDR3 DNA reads TGTGCCAGCAGTGAATGGGCGGGGTTAGGAGAAGCTTTCTTT. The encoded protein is CASSEWAGLGEAFF.

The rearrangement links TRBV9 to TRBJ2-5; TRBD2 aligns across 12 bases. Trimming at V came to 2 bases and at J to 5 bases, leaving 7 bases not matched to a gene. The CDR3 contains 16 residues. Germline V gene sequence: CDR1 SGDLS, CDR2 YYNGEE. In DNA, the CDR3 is TGTGCCAGCAGCGTGGCTAGCGGGGGGGCGGGTGAGACCCAGTACTTC. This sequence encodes CASSVASGGAGETQYF.

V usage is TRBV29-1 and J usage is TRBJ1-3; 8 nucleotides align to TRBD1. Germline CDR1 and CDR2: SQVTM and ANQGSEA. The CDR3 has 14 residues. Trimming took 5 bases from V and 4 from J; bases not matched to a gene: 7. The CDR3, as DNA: TGCAGCGTTACGGGACAGGAGTGGGGAAACACCATATATTTT. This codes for CSVTGQEWGNTIYF.

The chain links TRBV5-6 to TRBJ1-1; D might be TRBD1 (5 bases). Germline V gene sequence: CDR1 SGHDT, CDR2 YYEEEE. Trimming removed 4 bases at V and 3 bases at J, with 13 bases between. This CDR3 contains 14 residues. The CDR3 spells CASSPGGLDTEAFF. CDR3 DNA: TGTGCCAGCAGCCCCGGGGGTTTGGACACTGAAGCTTTCTTT.

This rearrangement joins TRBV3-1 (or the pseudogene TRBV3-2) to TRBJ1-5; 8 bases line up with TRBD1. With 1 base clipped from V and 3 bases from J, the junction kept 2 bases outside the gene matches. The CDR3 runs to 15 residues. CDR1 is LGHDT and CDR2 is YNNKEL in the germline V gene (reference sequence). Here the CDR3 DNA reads TGTGCCAGCAGCCAAGGGACAGGGAACAATCAGCCCCAGCATTTT. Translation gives CASSQGTGNNQPQHF.

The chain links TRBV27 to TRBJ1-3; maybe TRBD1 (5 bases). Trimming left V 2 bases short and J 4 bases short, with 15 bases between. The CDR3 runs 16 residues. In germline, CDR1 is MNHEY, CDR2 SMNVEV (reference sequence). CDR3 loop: CASSLKRGLTGNTIYF. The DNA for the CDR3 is TGTGCCAGCAGTTTAAAGCGGGGACTGACGGGAAACACCATATATTTT.

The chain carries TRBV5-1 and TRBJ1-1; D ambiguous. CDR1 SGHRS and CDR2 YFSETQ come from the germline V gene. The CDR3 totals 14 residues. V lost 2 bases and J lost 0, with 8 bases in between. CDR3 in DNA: TGCGCCAGCAGCTTCGGGGAACTGAACACTGAAGCTTTCTTT. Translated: CASSFGELNTEAFF.

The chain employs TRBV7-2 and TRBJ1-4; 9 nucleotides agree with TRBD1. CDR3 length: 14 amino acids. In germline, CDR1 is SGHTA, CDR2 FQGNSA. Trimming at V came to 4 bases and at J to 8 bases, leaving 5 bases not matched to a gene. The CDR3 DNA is TGTGCCAGCAGCTCACAGGGGGCCGGCGAAAAACTGTTTTTT. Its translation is CASSSQGAGEKLFF.

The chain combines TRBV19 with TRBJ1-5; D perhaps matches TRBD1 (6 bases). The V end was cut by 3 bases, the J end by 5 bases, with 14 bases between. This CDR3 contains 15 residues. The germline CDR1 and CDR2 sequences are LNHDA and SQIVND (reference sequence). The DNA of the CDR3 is TGTGCCAGTAGTATGGGAGGGACACTCGATCAGCCCCAGCATTTT. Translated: CASSMGGTLDQPQHF.

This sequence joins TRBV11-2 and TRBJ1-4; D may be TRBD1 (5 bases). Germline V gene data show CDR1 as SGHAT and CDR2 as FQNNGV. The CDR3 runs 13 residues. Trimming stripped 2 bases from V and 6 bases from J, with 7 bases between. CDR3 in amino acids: CASSLTRDEKLFF. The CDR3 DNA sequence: TGTGCCAGCAGCTTAACCAGGGATGAAAAACTGTTTTTT.

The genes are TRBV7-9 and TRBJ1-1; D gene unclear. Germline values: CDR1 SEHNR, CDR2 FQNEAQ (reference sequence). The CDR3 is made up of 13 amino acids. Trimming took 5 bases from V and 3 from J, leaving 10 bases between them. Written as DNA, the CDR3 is TGTGCCAGCAGCCCGGGCGGGTACACTGAAGCTTTCTTT. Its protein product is CASSPGGYTEAFF.

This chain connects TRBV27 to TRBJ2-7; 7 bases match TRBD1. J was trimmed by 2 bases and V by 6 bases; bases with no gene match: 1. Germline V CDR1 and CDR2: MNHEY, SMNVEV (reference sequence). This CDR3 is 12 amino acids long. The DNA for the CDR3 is TGTGCCAGCAGGACAGGGACCTACGAGCAGTACTTC. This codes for CASRTGTYEQYF.

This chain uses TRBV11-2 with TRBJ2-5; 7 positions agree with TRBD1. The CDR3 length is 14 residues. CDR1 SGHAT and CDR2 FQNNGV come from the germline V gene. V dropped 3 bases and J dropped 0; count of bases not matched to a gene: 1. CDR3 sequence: CASSLDRYQETQYF. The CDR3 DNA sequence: TGTGCCAGCAGCTTGGACAGGTACCAAGAGACCCAGTACTTC.

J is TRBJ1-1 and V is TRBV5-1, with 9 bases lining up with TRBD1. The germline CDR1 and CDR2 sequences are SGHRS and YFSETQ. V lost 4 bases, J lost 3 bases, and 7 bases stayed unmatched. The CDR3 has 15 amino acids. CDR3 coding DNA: TGCGCCAGCAGCCCAGGGACAGGGCCCCACACTGAAGCTTTCTTT. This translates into CASSPGTGPHTEAFF.

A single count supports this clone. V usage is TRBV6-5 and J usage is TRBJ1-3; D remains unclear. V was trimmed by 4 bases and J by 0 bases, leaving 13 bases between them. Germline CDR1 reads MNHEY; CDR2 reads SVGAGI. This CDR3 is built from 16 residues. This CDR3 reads CASSLTGFTSGNTIYF. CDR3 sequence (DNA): TGTGCCAGCAGTTTGACGGGTTTTACCTCTGGAAACACCATATATTTT.